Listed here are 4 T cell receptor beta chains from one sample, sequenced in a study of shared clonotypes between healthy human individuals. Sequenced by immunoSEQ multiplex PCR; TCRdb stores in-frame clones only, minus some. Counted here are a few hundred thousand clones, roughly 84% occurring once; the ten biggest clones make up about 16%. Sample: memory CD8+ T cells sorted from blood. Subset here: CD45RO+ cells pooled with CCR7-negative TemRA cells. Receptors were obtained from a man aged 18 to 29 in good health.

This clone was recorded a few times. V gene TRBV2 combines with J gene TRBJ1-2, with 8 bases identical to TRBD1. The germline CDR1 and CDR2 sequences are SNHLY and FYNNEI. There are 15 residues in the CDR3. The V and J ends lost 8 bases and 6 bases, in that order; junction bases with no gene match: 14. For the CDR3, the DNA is TGTGCCAGCTTCTTGACGGACAGGGAATGGGATGGCTACACCTTC. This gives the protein CASFLTDREWDGYTF.

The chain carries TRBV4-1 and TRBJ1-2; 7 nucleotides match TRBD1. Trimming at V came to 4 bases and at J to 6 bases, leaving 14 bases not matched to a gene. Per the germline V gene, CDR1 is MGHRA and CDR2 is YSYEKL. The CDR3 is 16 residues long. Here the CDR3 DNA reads TGCGCCAGCAGCCGCACCTATATCCACAGGGGTGATGGCTACACCTTC. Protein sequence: CASSRTYIHRGDGYTF.

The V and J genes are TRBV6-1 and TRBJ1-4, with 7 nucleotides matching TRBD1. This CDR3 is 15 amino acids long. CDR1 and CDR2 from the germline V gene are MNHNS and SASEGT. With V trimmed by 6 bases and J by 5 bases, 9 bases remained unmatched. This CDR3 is CASSHPGTANEKLFF. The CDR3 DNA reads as TGTGCCAGCAGCCACCCCGGGACAGCAAATGAAAAACTGTTTTTT.

The CDR3 coding sequence is TGTGCCAGCAGCCTGGGAGCTTCCACCGGGGAGCTGTTTTTT. It specifies CASSLGASTGELFF. The chain joins TRBV7-6 to TRBJ2-2; perhaps TRBD2 as D (5 bases). CDR1 is SGHVS and CDR2 is FNYEAQ in the germline V gene. CDR3 length: 14 residues. The germline V and J ends were trimmed by 5 bases and 4 bases, with 11 bases remaining between them.